This T cell receptor (beta chain) is drawn from a study of T cell repertoires in cytomegalovirus infection. The wider study: Through public TCR beta signatures, both CMV infection and matching HLA type were indicated.

CDR3 length: 15 residues. Germline V gene lookup returns CDR1 SGHVS and CDR2 FQNEAQ. Whole-study results and caveats: Ex vivo, HLA-C-restricted CMV-specific TCR beta clonotypes prevailed over the rest of the response. CMV carriers with the relevant HLA were identified by cumulative public TCR beta family frequency.

MiXCR, run by TCRdb on the reads, gives a single entry per CDR3 protein. The data show around 94,000 distinct CDR3 sequences, 16% seen once. Details on this clonotype: Its antigen is unidentified. It may be a read error: a sequence one base away is much more abundant.

Sequencing was performed on PBMCs. This clonotype originated in a human donor in good health (CMV status not recorded). Some clones in this sample may be carry-over from other donors' samples. The chain is built from TRBV7-8 and TRBJ2-3, with D maybe TRBD2 (6 bases). In DNA, the CDR3 is TGTTCCAGCACCCCGCGGGATTCTAGCACAGATACGCAGTATTTT. It is translated as CSSTPRDSSTDTQYF.